One sample yielded the 9 T cell receptor beta chains listed below, sequenced in a study of regulatory T cells in long-lasting Graves disease listed by TCRdb under 2021. Receptor amplification or capture employed multiplex PCR. Sequenced using an Illumina HiSeq 4000. iRepertoire HTBI primers and Arm-PCR amplification of CDR3 regions were used to construct TCR beta libraries. TCRdb reran the public reads through fastp at Q25 and MiXCR, keeping productive beta chains. Each record represents a unique CDR3 protein, reported with the most common genes and DNA among its rows. Within this sample are more than 450,000 distinct CDR3 sequences, with 9.5% to 15% of them counted one time only. Roughly 8.9% of the sample is held by the ten biggest clonotypes. The time point label for this specimen denotes: newly diagnosed GD, antithyroid drugs for less than 3 months. RNA was extracted from PBMCs in TRIzol for both TCR sequencing and RNA sequencing.

The sample was also linked to a second study, of T cells in Graves' hyperthyroidism and ophthalmopathy.

The source material was peripheral blood mononuclear cells (PBMCs), sampled at new diagnosis, from a patient treated with antithyroid drugs. These receptors originate from a woman younger than 45 with Graves disease. Donor details come from another sample of the same person, matched by shared clones.

This clonotype has only a few counts. The rearrangement links TRBV2 to TRBJ2-3; D not resolved. Trimming took off 2 bases at V and 3 bases at J, with 9 bases between the two ends. The germline V gene encodes CDR1 SNHLY and CDR2 FYNNEI. This CDR3 comprises 14 residues. For the CDR3, the DNA is TGTGCCAGCAGTGAAAGCGTGGGGACAGATACGCAGTATTTT. It encodes CASSESVGTDTQYF. The full variable domain, rest sourced from reference TRBV2 and TRBJ2-3, is EPEVTQTPSHQVTQMGQEVILRCVPISNHLYFYWYRQILGQKVEFLVSFYNNEISEKSEIFDDQFSVERPDGSNFTLKIRSTKLEDSAMYFCASSESVGTDTQYFGPGTRLTVL.

In regard to this clonotype: This may arise from a read error, as a much more abundant clone is one base away. This chain connects TRBV19 to TRBJ2-3; 10 positions agree with TRBD2. Germline values: CDR1 LNHDA, CDR2 SQIVND (reference sequence). CDR3 length equals 15 residues. CDR3 amino acids: CASSASGRASDMQYF. The CDR3 bases are TGTGCCAGTAGTGCGAGCGGGAGGGCCTCAGATATGCAGTATTTT.

This clonotype was counted at least ten times. V usage is TRBV18 and J usage is TRBJ1-2; a weak D match, TRBD1 (5 bases). Germline CDR1 and CDR2: KGHSH and LQKENI. V was shortened by 0 bases and J by 7 bases, with 12 bases between the two germline ends. The CDR3 length is 14 residues. CDR3 loop: CASSPPSGAFGYTF. The CDR3 coding sequence is TGTGCCAGCTCACCACCCAGCGGGGCGTTTGGCTACACCTTC.

This clonotype was seen repeatedly, ten times or more. V gene TRBV12-3 or TRBV12-4 combines with J gene TRBJ2-5, with unresolved D. Between the trimmed V and J ends, which lost 6 bases and 1 base, there was a span of 9 bases. The length of the CDR3 is 13 residues. In DNA, the CDR3 is TGTGCCAGCAGCCTTCAGGTCCAAGAGACCCAGTACTTC. Amino acids: CASSLQVQETQYF.

The chain uses TRBV7-9 and TRBJ1-4; D remains ambiguous. With 5 bases removed from V and 7 bases from J, the gap between germline ends came to 8 bases. The length of the CDR3 is 12 residues. Germline V gene data show CDR1 as SEHNR and CDR2 as FQNEAQ (reference sequence). CDR3 sequence (DNA): TGTGCCAGCAGCCCCCCAGCTGAAAAACTGTTTTTT. This encodes CASSPPAEKLFF.

This clonotype was seen many times. The chain joins TRBV11-2 to TRBJ1-1; the match to TRBD1 covers 7 bases. From germline, CDR1 is SGHAT and CDR2 FQNNGV. The CDR3 has 16 residues. The V segment lost 8 bases and the J segment 1 base; nucleotides outside the gene matches: 13. The chain's CDR3 is CASGPGQSLPNTEAFF. For the CDR3, the DNA is TGTGCCAGCGGGCCGGGACAGTCATTACCGAACACTGAAGCTTTCTTT.

This clonotype occurred many times. The CDR3 sequence: CASSSQGARGYTF. DNA for the CDR3: TGTGCCAGCAGCTCACAGGGGGCTCGCGGCTACACCTTC. The chain carries TRBV7-9 and TRBJ1-2, with TRBD1 identical over 9 bases. Losses at the gene ends were 4 bases for V and 8 bases for J; bases not matched to a gene: 5. The germline V gene encodes CDR1 SEHNR and CDR2 FQNEAQ (reference sequence). This CDR3 is 13 amino acids long. Combining the CDR3 with reference TRBV7-9 and TRBJ1-2 gives the whole variable domain DTGVSQNPRHKITKRGQNVTFRCDPISEHNRLYWYRQTLGQGPEFLTYFQNEAQLEKSRLLSDRFSAERPKGSFSTLEIQRTEQGDSAMYLCASSSQGARGYTFGSGTRLTVV.

This clonotype has a handful of counts. This chain connects TRBV11-2 to TRBJ2-5; 7 nucleotides align to TRBD2. Germline values: CDR1 SGHAT, CDR2 FQNNGV. CDR3 length: 16 residues. V lost 1 base and J lost 4; bases outside the gene matches: 9. CDR3 loop: CASSLGSAGRGETQYF. Here the CDR3 DNA reads TGTGCCAGCAGCTTAGGCTCGGCAGGGAGGGGAGAGACCCAGTACTTC.

The chain is built from TRBV4-1 and TRBJ1-5, with 9 bases that match TRBD1. CDR3 length: 18 amino acids. After removal of 1 base from V and 8 bases from J, the junction contained 15 bases not matched to a gene. Germline V gene sequence: CDR1 MGHRA, CDR2 YSYEKL. The CDR3 sequence is CASSQGLGTGRAGKPQHF. CDR3 nucleotide sequence: TGCGCCAGCAGCCAAGGCCTCGGGACAGGGAGGGCGGGTAAGCCCCAGCATTTT.